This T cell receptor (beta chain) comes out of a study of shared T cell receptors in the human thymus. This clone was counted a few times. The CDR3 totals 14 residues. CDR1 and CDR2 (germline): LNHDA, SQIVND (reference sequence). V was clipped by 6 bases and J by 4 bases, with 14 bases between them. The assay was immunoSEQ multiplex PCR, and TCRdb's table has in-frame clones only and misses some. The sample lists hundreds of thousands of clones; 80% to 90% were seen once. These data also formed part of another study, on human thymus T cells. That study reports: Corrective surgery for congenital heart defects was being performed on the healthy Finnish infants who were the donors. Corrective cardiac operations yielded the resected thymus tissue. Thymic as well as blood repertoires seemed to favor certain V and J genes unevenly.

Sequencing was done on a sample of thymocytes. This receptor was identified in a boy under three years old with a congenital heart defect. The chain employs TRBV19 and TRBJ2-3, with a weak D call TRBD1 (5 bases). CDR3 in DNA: TGTGCCAGTAGACCAGGGCCACTGGCAGATACGCAGTATTTT. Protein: CASRPGPLADTQYF.